This passage covers 3 T cell receptor beta chains from one sample sequenced in a study of PD-L1 blockade in urothelial cancer (dated 2017 in TCRdb). Preparation of the library involved the immunoSEQ multiplex PCR assay. TCRdb retrieved this table from immuneACCESS and kept in-frame rearrangements only. Not all clones are present; in checked studies, unresolved V genes account for under half, and no reason is known for the remainder. For this sample the table gives 86,000 or so clones, of which 85% to 90% were detected only once. The ten top clones hold roughly an eighth of the sample. This specimen's time point label, interpreted: pretreatment peripheral blood. The source was PBMCs, collected around atezolizumab (anti-PD-L1) treatment. Receptors were obtained from a man in his fifties or sixties with urothelial cancer.

The J gene is TRBJ1-4, the V gene TRBV2; 7 bases agree with TRBD1. The CDR3 sequence is 12 residues long. The V gene end was trimmed by 8 bases and the J gene end by 4 bases; junction bases not matched to a gene: 1. Per the germline V gene, CDR1 is SNHLY and CDR2 is FYNNEI. The CDR3 here is CASRDSNEKLFF. The DNA of the CDR3 is TGTGCCAGCCGGGACAGTAATGAAAAACTGTTTTTT.

The chain recombines TRBV6-1 with TRBJ2-6; D is uncertain. The V gene lost 4 bases and the J gene lost 0 bases, with 19 bases spanning the gap. This CDR3 is 19 amino acids long. CDR1 and CDR2 from the germline V gene are MNHNS and SASEGT. The DNA for the CDR3 is TGTGCCAGCAGTGGGCCCCTTTCGACATTCGCCTCTGGGGCCAACGTCCTGACTTTC. Translating it yields CASSGPLSTFASGANVLTF.

The chain carries TRBV6-1 and TRBJ1-4, with D hard to call. Trimming removed 2 bases from V and 1 base from J, with 14 bases in between. Germline V gene sequence: CDR1 MNHNS, CDR2 SASEGT. This CDR3 region has 17 residues. The CDR3 nucleotides read TGTGCCAGCAGTGAAATTCGGCGGGGTGGAACTAATGAAAAACTGTTTTTT. Its protein product is CASSEIRRGGTNEKLFF.